This paragraph reports one TCR beta chain. Its antigen is as yet unknown. Building the TCR beta libraries relied on iRepertoire HTBI primers, and CDR3 regions underwent Arm-PCR. TCRdb re-analysed the multiplex PCR reads in MiXCR, keeping a single row per CDR3 protein. The repertoire holds 350,000 to 450,000 distinct CDR3 sequences, with roughly 12% as singletons. Time point of the sample: newly diagnosed GD, antithyroid drugs for less than 3 months. From RNA extracted from PBMCs, the TCR library was made. The data belong to a study of regulatory T cells in long-lasting Graves disease. Study outcomes and limitations: Persistent disease favored TRBV28, TRBJ1-2 and TRBJ2-5. A limited number of samples was an acknowledged limitation. Persistent cases of Graves' showed reduced TCR diversity relative to newly diagnosed patients.

Germline CDR1 MGHRA, CDR2 YSYEKL. The germline V and J ends were trimmed by 3 bases and 2 bases, with 17 bases remaining between them. The CDR3 is 17 residues long. These records were also assigned to another study, of T cells in Graves' hyperthyroidism and ophthalmopathy. Per that paper: The HTBI set primed first-round TCR CDR3 RT-PCR.

Sample: peripheral blood mononuclear cells (PBMCs), taken at new diagnosis, from a patient treated with antithyroid drugs. The source is a young woman with Graves disease. The chain employs TRBV4-1 and TRBJ1-3, with unresolved D. The CDR3 DNA sequence: TGCGCCAGCAGCCACTTTCAGGCGGCAGTCGCTGGAAACACCATATATTTT. Encoded protein: CASSHFQAAVAGNTIYF.